This T cell receptor (beta chain) was captured in a study of blood T cells in healthy people across ages. The second PCR ran about 7 to 12 cycles with a sample-barcoded 5' primer and J-beta primers. In TCRdb, the 5' RACE reads were re-called with MiXCR into one record per CDR3 protein. Of some 900,000 distinct CDR3 sequences in the sample, 48% were seen once. The germline V gene has CDR1 SEHNR and CDR2 FQNEAQ (reference sequence). The CDR3 is made up of 16 amino acids. Trimming cost V 4 bases and J 5 bases; bases outside gene matches: 10. The genes are TRBV7-9 and TRBJ1-1, with TRBD1 matching 10 bases. The source of this sequence is a young man in good health. Sequenced: blood. CDR3 region: CASSSGQRTGGTEAFF. The CDR3 region has the DNA TGTGCCAGCAGCTCCGGGCAACGGACAGGGGGGACTGAAGCTTTCTTT.